This TCR beta chain comes out of a study of blood T cell repertoires in COVID-19. Study background: Acute-phase and convalescent COVID-19 samples originated in the United States, Italy and Spain. T cells, B-cell-depleted T cells, or PBMCs provided the cDNA or gDNA that served as material.

Under the authors' procedure: From reference gene primer amplification, estimates of nucleated cell counts were derived. The method was immunoSEQ multiplex PCR; TCRdb's version includes in-frame clones alone and lacks a portion of them. The V and J calls and the clone size are those of that table, but D and trimming were determined from the DNA. The table shows some 110,000 clones, with roughly 80% occurring only once. Germline V lookup: CDR1 SGHRS, CDR2 YFSETQ. The CDR3 is 15 residues long. Trimming left V 0 bases short and J 0 bases short, with 6 bases between. J is TRBJ2-2 and V is TRBV5-1; no reliable D call. The sequence was collected from a man in his 70s with acute or convalescent COVID-19. Specimen: peripheral blood. The CDR3: CASSLDSANTGELFF. The CDR3 bases are TGCGCCAGCAGCTTGGACAGTGCGAACACCGGGGAGCTGTTTTTT. The full variable domain, completed using reference TRBV5-1 and TRBJ2-2, is KAGVTQTPRYLIKTRGQQVTLSCSPISGHRSVSWYQQTPGQGLQFLFEYFSETQRNKGNFPGRFSGRQFSNSRSEMNVSTLELGDSALYLCASSLDSANTGELFFGEGSRLTVL.